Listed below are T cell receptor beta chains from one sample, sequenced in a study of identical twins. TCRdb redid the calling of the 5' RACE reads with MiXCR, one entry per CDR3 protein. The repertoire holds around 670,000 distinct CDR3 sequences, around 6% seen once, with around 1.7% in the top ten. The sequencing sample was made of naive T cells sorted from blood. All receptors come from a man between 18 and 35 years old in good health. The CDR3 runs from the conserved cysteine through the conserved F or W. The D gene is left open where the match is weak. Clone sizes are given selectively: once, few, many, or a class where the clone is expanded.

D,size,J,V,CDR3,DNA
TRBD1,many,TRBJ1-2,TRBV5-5,CASSTWTGQTYLNYGYTF,TGTGCCAGCAGCACTTGGACAGGCCAAACGTACCTCAACTATGGCTACACCTTC
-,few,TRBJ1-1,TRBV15,CATSARKGDEAFF,TGTGCCACCAGCGCCCGCAAAGGAGACGAAGCTTTCTTT
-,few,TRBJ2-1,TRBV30,CAWSVTASYNEQFF,TGTGCCTGGAGTGTAACGGCCTCCTACAATGAGCAGTTCTTC
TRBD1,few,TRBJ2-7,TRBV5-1,CASSSGTETYAQYF,TGCGCCAGCAGCTCCGGGACAGAAACCTACGCGCAGTACTTC
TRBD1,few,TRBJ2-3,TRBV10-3,CAISEWTGEDTQYF,TGTGCCATCAGTGAGTGGACAGGGGAAGATACGCAGTATTTT
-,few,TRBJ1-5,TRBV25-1,CASSEQGFNQPQHF,TGTGCCAGCAGTGAACAAGGTTTCAATCAGCCCCAGCATTTT
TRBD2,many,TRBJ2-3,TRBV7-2,CASSLNLAGVSTDTQYF,TGTGCCAGCAGCTTAAACCTAGCGGGAGTCTCCACAGATACGCAGTATTTT
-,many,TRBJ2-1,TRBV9,CASSPETSYNEQFF,TGTGCCAGCAGCCCTGAGACCTCCTACAATGAGCAGTTCTTC
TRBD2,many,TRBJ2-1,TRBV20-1,CSASHSGRAQNNEQFF,TGCAGTGCTAGTCACAGCGGGAGGGCCCAAAACAATGAGCAGTTCTTC
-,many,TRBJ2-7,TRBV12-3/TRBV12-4,CASTAGAYEQYF,TGTGCCAGCACCGCCGGGGCCTACGAGCAGTACTTC
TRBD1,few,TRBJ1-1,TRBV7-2,CASSLALKRWGTGAPLTEAFF,TGTGCCAGCAGCTTAGCCCTAAAAAGATGGGGGACAGGGGCCCCCTTGACTGAAGCTTTCTTT
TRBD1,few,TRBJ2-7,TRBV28,CASSPTTGVIYEQYF,TGTGCCAGCAGTCCCACTACAGGGGTAATCTACGAGCAGTACTTC
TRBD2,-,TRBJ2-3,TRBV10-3,CAISDHGGRSTDTQYF,TGTGCCATCAGTGATCATGGCGGGAGAAGCACAGATACGCAGTATTTT
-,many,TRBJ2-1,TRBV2,CASIGFQRDEQFF,TGTGCCAGCATCGGTTTCCAGCGGGATGAGCAGTTCTTC
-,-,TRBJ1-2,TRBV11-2,CASSLDPLKIQANYGYTF,TGTGCCAGCAGCTTAGATCCCCTGAAGATTCAAGCTAACTATGGCTACACCTTC